This TCR beta chain is from a study of control samples from healthy donors and cancer patients. Profiled with immunoSEQ multiplex PCR; TCRdb holds only in-frame clones, not every one. Of around 150,000 clones listed, 80% to 90% are singletons. CDR3 length equals 14 residues. The V end lost 3 bases, the J end lost 2 bases, and 10 bases lay between the germline ends. Germline V gene data show CDR1 as SGHTA and CDR2 as FQGNSA. The chain combines TRBV7-2 with TRBJ1-2; D perhaps matches TRBD1 (6 bases). Sequencing was performed on blood. This clonotype was obtained from a man aged 18-30 years in good health. DNA of the CDR3: TGTGCCAGCAGCTTGAGACAGGAAAACTATGGCTACACCTTC. This codes for CASSLRQENYGYTF.